A single TCR beta chain is shown here with its context. V lost 6 bases to trimming and J lost 3 bases, with 9 bases between them. Germline lookup yields CDR1 MDHEN and CDR2 SYDVKM. This CDR3 has 13 residues. Using immunoSEQ multiplex PCR, the repertoire was profiled, and TCRdb retains in-frame clones only, with some absent. The sample carries hundreds of thousands of clones, 89% recorded once. This record belongs to a study of Ad26.COV2.S vaccination and SARS-CoV-2 variants. Treatment reported: around 19 received Ad26.COV2.S at low or high dose, single or two shots; about 5 received placebo; per-sample allocation not given. Following the first vaccine or placebo injection, samples were taken on day 63. Wuhan-strain SARS-CoV-2 spike was expressed by the Ad26 vector that made up the vaccine.

The V and J genes are TRBV28 and TRBJ1-3; the D gene is possibly TRBD1 (5 bases). This receptor was obtained from a person between 18 and 59 years old who received the Ad26.COV2.S COVID-19 vaccine or a placebo. The material was peripheral blood, obtained in a trial of Ad26.COV2.S vaccine versus placebo. CDR3 coding DNA: TGTGCCAGCAGATCCACAGGTGGAAACACCATATATTTT. This sequence encodes CASRSTGGNTIYF.